The 29 T cell receptor beta chains below all came from one sample that was sequenced in a study of the immune and genomic landscape of osteosarcoma. Poor-prognosis osteosarcoma patients supplied post-treatment primary, local recurrence and metastasis tumor specimens. The data were produced by immunoSEQ multiplex PCR, yet TCRdb's version contains in-frame clones alone and is incomplete. The data contain fewer than 6,000 clones, 77% of them seen just once; the ten biggest clones take up 6.2%. Sequences were obtained from osteosarcoma tumor tissue from the lung. The receptors here all came from a human donor with osteosarcoma.

The chain combines TRBV10-3 with TRBJ2-7, with a possible D match to TRBD2 (6 bases). This CDR3 has 14 residues. The V and J ends lost 2 bases and 5 bases respectively, with 13 bases between them. CDR1 and CDR2 (germline): ENHRY, SYGVKD. The CDR3 region has the DNA TGTGCCATCAGTGAGGGAGGGCCTGAAGACGAGCAGTACTTC. Its protein product is CAISEGGPEDEQYF.

The chain employs TRBV7-6 and TRBJ2-2, with TRBD2 matching over 7 bases. The germline V gene has CDR1 SGHVS and CDR2 FNYEAQ. Trimming took 11 bases from V and 1 from J; bases not matched to a gene: 7. CDR3 length: 14 residues. CDR3 bases: TGTGCCGGAGGCGGGGAGGGGAACACCGGGGAGCTGTTTTTT. Protein product: CAGGGEGNTGELFF.

The chain couples TRBV15 to TRBJ2-7; a weak D match, TRBD1 (5 bases). V was clipped by 0 bases and J by 3 bases, with 15 bases between them. CDR1 LNHNV and CDR2 YYDKDF come from the germline V gene (reference sequence). The CDR3 is made up of 16 amino acids. The CDR3 DNA reads as TGTGCCACCAGCAGAGATGGGGCAGCGCGAGTCTACGAGCAGTACTTC. Translation: CATSRDGAARVYEQYF.

CDR3 nucleotides: TGTGCCAGCAGCTTAGAATCCGGGAGGGCCGGAGAGCAGTTCTTC. Translating gives CASSLESGRAGEQFF. This sequence joins TRBV11-1 and TRBJ2-1, with 8 bases that match TRBD2. Looked up from germline, CDR1 is SGHAT and CDR2 is FQDESV (reference sequence). Trimming at V came to 1 base and at J to 10 bases, leaving 9 bases not matched to a gene. CDR3 length: 15 residues. The full variable domain, its missing parts supplied by reference TRBV11-1 and TRBJ2-1, is EAEVAQSPRYKITEKSQAVAFWCDPISGHATLYWYRQILGQGPELLVQFQDESVVDDSQLPKDRFSAERLKGVDSTLKIQPAELGDSAMYLCASSLESGRAGEQFFGPGTRLTVL.

J is TRBJ2-1 and V is TRBV6-5, with unresolved D. Trimming pared 6 bases from V and 4 bases from J, leaving 4 bases between. The V gene's germline CDR1 is MNHEY and CDR2 SVGAGI. The CDR3 runs to 11 residues. The CDR3 nucleotides are TGTGCCAGCAGCTTATACAATGAGCAGTTCTTC. Encoded protein: CASSLYNEQFF.

The V gene is TRBV19, the J gene TRBJ2-7; D is undetermined. This CDR3 region has 15 residues. Germline V gene data show CDR1 as LNHDA and CDR2 as SQIVND (reference sequence). V gave up 6 bases and J gave up 0 bases, with 15 bases separating them. CDR3 in amino acids: CASSPAEFDSYEQYF. The CDR3 region has the DNA TGTGCCAGTAGCCCCGCCGAGTTTGACTCCTACGAGCAGTACTTC.

A few counts support this clone. The chain recombines TRBV9 with TRBJ2-7; TRBD2 aligns across 14 bases. The CDR3 is 17 residues long. The V gene's germline CDR1 is SGDLS and CDR2 YYNGEE. The trim removed 4 bases at V and 2 bases at J, leaving 8 bases unmatched. Here the CDR3 DNA reads TGTGCCAGCAGCCCACACCAGGGACTAGCGGGAGCCTACGAGCAGTACTTC. Protein sequence: CASSPHQGLAGAYEQYF.

The rearrangement uses TRBV6-4 and TRBJ2-3; a possible D gene is TRBD1 (5 bases). Trimming removed 0 bases at V and 2 bases at J, with 9 bases between. Per the germline V gene, CDR1 is MRHNA and CDR2 is SNTAGT. The CDR3 spans 15 residues. CDR3 protein: CASSDSAGSTDTQYF. DNA of the CDR3: TGTGCCAGCAGTGACTCCGCAGGGTCCACAGATACGCAGTATTTT.

This sequence joins TRBV7-9 and TRBJ2-1; tentative D call: TRBD2 (6 bases). The germline V and J ends were trimmed by 7 bases and 4 bases, with 23 bases remaining between them. Looked up from germline, CDR1 is SEHNR and CDR2 is FQNEAQ (reference sequence). The CDR3 runs 17 residues. For the CDR3, the DNA is TGTGCCAGCACCCTTCAAGGGGACTCAACACCATACAATGAGCAGTTCTTC. Amino acid sequence: CASTLQGDSTPYNEQFF.

There are a few counts of this clone. The V call is TRBV7-2, the J call TRBJ2-1; 11 positions agree with TRBD2. CDR3 length: 15 amino acids. Germline-derived CDR1 and CDR2 are SGHTA and FQGNSA. V lost 3 bases and J lost 6; bases outside the gene matches: 4. The CDR3 region is CASSFWLAGGNEQFF. As DNA, the CDR3 is TGTGCCAGCAGCTTTTGGCTAGCGGGAGGCAATGAGCAGTTCTTC. The full variable domain, rest sourced from reference TRBV7-2 and TRBJ2-1, is GAGVSQSPSNKVTEKGKDVELRCDPISGHTALYWYRQSLGQGLEFLIYFQGNSAPDKSGLPSDRFSAERTGGSVSTLTIQRTQQEDSAVYLCASSFWLAGGNEQFFGPGTRLTVL.

This clone was observed a few times. The chain employs TRBV30 and TRBJ1-2; D gene ambiguous. The CDR3 runs to 10 residues. In germline, CDR1 is GTSNPN, CDR2 SVGIG (reference sequence). The germline V and J ends were trimmed by 6 bases and 6 bases, with 8 bases remaining between them. The CDR3 sequence is CACPVNGYTF. CDR3 coding DNA: TGTGCCTGTCCCGTCAATGGCTACACCTTC.

This chain links TRBV18 with TRBJ1-1; D is unresolved. The germline gives CDR1 KGHSH, CDR2 LQKENI. V shed 3 bases and J shed 1 base, with 9 bases lying between them. The CDR3 has 14 residues. The CDR3 sequence is CASSPSWQNTEAFF. Written as DNA, the CDR3 is TGTGCCAGCTCACCCTCTTGGCAGAACACTGAAGCTTTCTTT. Full variable domain (missing parts from reference TRBV18 and TRBJ1-1): NAGVMQNPRHLVRRRGQEARLRCSPMKGHSHVYWYRQLPEEGLKFMVYLQKENIIDESGMPKERFSAEFPKEGPSILRIQQVVRGDSAAYFCASSPSWQNTEAFFGQGTRLTVV.

The chain couples TRBV14 to TRBJ2-7, with 8 bases identical to TRBD2. The V segment lost 4 bases and the J segment 3 bases; nucleotides outside the gene matches: 5. Germline loops: CDR1 SGHDN, CDR2 FVKESK. The CDR3 has 14 residues. This CDR3 reads CASSRGSGNYEQYF. DNA for the CDR3: TGTGCCAGCAGCCGAGGTAGCGGGAACTACGAGCAGTACTTC.

The rearrangement uses TRBV30 and TRBJ2-7, with 7 nucleotides matching TRBD2. The CDR3 has 13 residues. Unmatched junction bases numbered 5, after V lost 2 bases and J lost 4 bases. CDR1 and CDR2 from the germline V gene are GTSNPN and SVGIG (reference sequence). The CDR3: CAWSLGLEYEQYF. DNA for the CDR3: TGTGCCTGGAGTCTAGGACTAGAGTACGAGCAGTACTTC.

In this sample, this clone turned up a few times. This chain links TRBV7-9 with TRBJ1-2, with 10 bases aligning to TRBD1. The length of the CDR3 is 15 residues. V lost 3 bases, J lost 0 bases, and 1 base stayed unmatched. Germline V gene sequence: CDR1 SEHNR, CDR2 FQNEAQ (reference sequence). The DNA for the CDR3 is TGTGCCAGCAGCTTGACAGGGGGCCCTAACTATGGCTACACCTTC. Translating it yields CASSLTGGPNYGYTF.

The rearrangement uses TRBV7-2 and TRBJ2-5; unclear D gene. Germline CDR1 SGHTA, CDR2 FQGNSA. The CDR3 covers 13 residues. V was cut by 1 base and J by 3 bases, with 6 bases left in between. DNA for the CDR3: TGTGCCAGCAGCTTAGACTTCGAAGAGACCCAGTACTTC. Protein: CASSLDFEETQYF. Supplemented by reference TRBV7-2 and TRBJ2-5, the full variable domain reads GAGVSQSPSNKVTEKGKDVELRCDPISGHTALYWYRQSLGQGLEFLIYFQGNSAPDKSGLPSDRFSAERTGGSVSTLTIQRTQQEDSAVYLCASSLDFEETQYFGPGTRLLVL.

In its sample, this clone was seen once. This CDR3 is CASSLPRFPGPQHF. The CDR3 DNA sequence: TGTGCCAGCAGCCTACCTCGGTTCCCCGGGCCCCAGCATTTT. This chain joins TRBV5-8 and TRBJ1-5; D remains ambiguous. CDR1 and CDR2 from the germline V gene are SGHTS and YDEGEE. Deletions cut 4 bases from V and 9 bases from J, with 17 bases between. The CDR3 runs 14 residues.

CDR3 nucleotides: TGTGCCACCAGCAGACCCCCGGGGGATACGCAGTATTTT. Residues: CATSRPPGDTQYF. The chain combines TRBV15 with TRBJ2-3; possibly TRBD2 for D (5 bases). Trimming took 2 bases from V and 6 from J, leaving 9 bases between them. CDR1 and CDR2 from the germline V gene are LNHNV and YYDKDF (reference sequence). This CDR3 has 13 residues.

V and J are TRBV18 and TRBJ2-3; 12 bases are a match to TRBD2. V lost 0 bases to trimming and J lost 6 bases; unmatched junction nucleotides: 7. The CDR3 spans 17 residues. Germline CDR1 is KGHSH and CDR2 is LQKENI. This CDR3 is CASSPPPSGRAQDTQYF. The DNA for the CDR3 is TGTGCCAGCTCACCACCGCCTAGCGGGAGGGCCCAGGATACGCAGTATTTT.

The chain recombines TRBV5-1 with TRBJ2-5, with D perhaps TRBD1 or TRBD2 (5 bases each). Germline CDR1 reads SGHRS; CDR2 reads YFSETQ. The V and J ends lost 1 base and 1 base respectively, with 20 bases between them. The CDR3 extends over 18 amino acids. CDR3 nucleotides: TGCGCCAGCAGCTTGTTAGATTGCGCCAGAGGGGTCCAAGAGACCCAGTACTTC. Its translation: CASSLLDCARGVQETQYF.

V usage is TRBV7-3 and J usage is TRBJ2-2; 7 bases map to TRBD2. The CDR3 consists of 16 residues. With V trimmed by 5 bases and J by 3 bases, 9 bases remained unmatched. In germline, CDR1 is SGHTA, CDR2 FQGTGA. As DNA, the CDR3 is TGTGCCAGCAGCCGTACTAGCGCGAGGGACACCGGGGAGCTGTTTTTT. Translation: CASSRTSARDTGELFF.

This chain connects TRBV7-2 to TRBJ1-2, with 8 bases that match TRBD1. V was clipped by 4 bases and J by 8 bases; unmatched bases: 6. CDR1 and CDR2 from the germline V gene are SGHTA and FQGNSA. This CDR3 is built from 13 residues. As DNA, the CDR3 is TGTGCCAGCAGCTACAGGGGGGTGGCCGGCTACACCTTC. Encoded protein: CASSYRGVAGYTF.

This CDR3 is CASSIGIRRVAGYTF. As DNA, the CDR3 is TGTGCCAGTAGTATTGGGATAAGAAGGGTTGCTGGCTACACCTTC. The rearrangement uses TRBV19 and TRBJ1-2, with D hard to call. Germline assignment: CDR1 LNHDA and CDR2 SQIVND (reference sequence). The CDR3 length is 15 residues. The V gene lost 3 bases and the J gene lost 7 bases, with 18 bases spanning the gap.

The gene calls are TRBV6-1 and TRBJ2-7; D assignment may be TRBD1 or TRBD2 (6 bases each). Trimming cost V 8 bases and J 2 bases, with 19 bases left between them. Germline V lookup: CDR1 MNHNS, CDR2 SASEGT. This CDR3 is 15 amino acids long. The CDR3: CASDGRGGGAYEQYF. The CDR3 coding sequence is TGTGCCAGCGACGGTCGAGGGGGAGGCGCCTACGAGCAGTACTTC.

The chain has TRBV13 and TRBJ2-2, with 7 positions matching TRBD2. There are 16 residues in the CDR3. Trimming at V came to 0 bases and at J to 4 bases, leaving 5 bases not matched to a gene. CDR1 is PRHDT and CDR2 is FYEKMQ in the germline V gene (reference sequence). The CDR3 DNA reads as TGTGCCAGCAGCTTAGGACTAGCGTCGGTCACCGGGGAGCTGTTTTTT. Its protein product is CASSLGLASVTGELFF.

J is TRBJ2-3 and V is TRBV7-8; 11 nucleotides align to TRBD2. The CDR3 is 16 amino acids. Germline V lookup: CDR1 SGHVS, CDR2 FQNEAQ. J was trimmed by 2 bases and V by 5 bases; bases with no gene match: 6. The CDR3 loop is CASSQLAGALTDTQYF. CDR3 nucleotides: TGTGCCAGCAGCCAACTAGCGGGAGCACTCACAGATACGCAGTATTTT.

This clone has only a few counts. The chain has TRBV18 and TRBJ1-4; possibly TRBD1 for D (6 bases). Germline CDR1 KGHSH, CDR2 LQKENI. Trimming pared 3 bases from V and 7 bases from J, leaving 18 bases between. The CDR3 is made up of 16 amino acids. CDR3 coding DNA: TGTGCCAGCTCACCTTCCATGGGGGCATCTGGTGAAAAACTGTTTTTT. Protein sequence: CASSPSMGASGEKLFF.

V usage is TRBV10-3 and J usage is TRBJ2-3, with D tentatively TRBD2 (6 bases). Per germline, CDR1 ENHRY and CDR2 SYGVKD. The CDR3 length is 17 residues. Trimming shortened V by 8 bases and J by 2 bases, and 23 bases separated the two germline ends. CDR3 nucleotides: TGTGCCATCGCCGACGCTGGGGCGGGGAAATACACAGATACGCAGTATTTT. Its translation is CAIADAGAGKYTDTQYF.

This clone counts as large (0.1 to 1%). The rearrangement links TRBV6-1 to TRBJ2-7; D gene ambiguous. The CDR3 loop spans 14 amino acids. V was trimmed by 3 bases and J by 1 base, leaving 10 bases between them. Germline V gene sequence: CDR1 MNHNS, CDR2 SASEGT. The chain's CDR3 is CASSDPPGSYEQYF. In nucleotides, the CDR3 is TGTGCCAGCAGTGACCCGCCCGGTTCCTACGAGCAGTACTTC.